One sample yielded the 27 T cell receptor beta chains listed below, sequenced in a study of blood T cell repertoires in COVID-19. Assay: immunoSEQ multiplex PCR; the TCRdb copy retains only in-frame clones and omits some. The data hold 95,000 to 100,000 clones, with roughly 80% observed a single time. The sequenced sample consisted of peripheral blood. These receptors were collected from a human donor in a cohort sampled during active COVID-19.

The rearrangement links TRBV7-2 to TRBJ1-6, with D unclear. The CDR3 runs to 14 residues. CDR1 SGHTA and CDR2 FQGNSA come from the germline V gene. V was trimmed by 2 bases and J by 7 bases, leaving 9 bases between them. CDR3 nucleotides: TGTGCCAGCAGCTTATTGTCCTTCAATTCACCCCTCCACTTT. Translated: CASSLLSFNSPLHF.

The V call is TRBV7-8, the J call TRBJ2-7; 9 bases map to TRBD1. Germline trimming cut 5 bases from V and 6 bases from J; bases unmatched to any gene: 11. This CDR3 has 15 residues. Germline loops: CDR1 SGHVS, CDR2 FQNEAQ. This chain's CDR3 is CASSLIGQGIGEQYF. CDR3 in DNA: TGTGCCAGCAGCCTCATCGGACAGGGGATAGGCGAGCAGTACTTC.

This sequence joins TRBV7-8 and TRBJ2-7; TRBD1 matches 7 bases. CDR3 size: 14 residues. Germline loops: CDR1 SGHVS, CDR2 FQNEAQ. Unmatched junction bases numbered 3, after V lost 3 bases and J lost 1 base. The CDR3 nucleotides read TGTGCCAGCAGCTTGCCGGGACAGTCCTACGAGCAGTACTTC. Translation: CASSLPGQSYEQYF.

The chain employs TRBV6-2 or TRBV6-3 and TRBJ2-7, with a weak D call TRBD1 (5 bases). V was pared by 5 bases and J by 10 bases, with 12 bases between. The length of the CDR3 is 11 residues. Germline-derived CDR1 and CDR2 are MNHEY and SVGEGT. CDR3 nucleotides: TGTGCCAGCAGTGACAGACATGTTCAGTACTTC. Its translation is CASSDRHVQYF.

The rearrangement uses TRBV2 and TRBJ2-3, with D possibly TRBD2 on 5 matching bases. This CDR3 spans 15 amino acids. Germline values: CDR1 SNHLY, CDR2 FYNNEI. The ends were cut back, 8 bases at V and 3 bases at J, with 18 bases in the middle. The CDR3 loop is CASGEFGGETDTQYF. As DNA, the CDR3 is TGTGCCAGCGGGGAGTTTGGCGGCGAGACAGATACGCAGTATTTT. Full variable domain (remainder filled in from reference TRBV2 and TRBJ2-3): EPEVTQTPSHQVTQMGQEVILRCVPISNHLYFYWYRQILGQKVEFLVSFYNNEISEKSEIFDDQFSVERPDGSNFTLKIRSTKLEDSAMYFCASGEFGGETDTQYFGPGTRLTVL.

J is TRBJ2-7 and V is TRBV28; no clear D gene. Trimming cost V 6 bases and J 2 bases, with 11 bases left between them. This CDR3 comprises 13 residues. Looked up from germline, CDR1 is MDHEN and CDR2 is SYDVKM. The CDR3 sequence: CASRTPGPYEQYF. The CDR3 DNA reads as TGTGCCAGCAGGACCCCAGGCCCCTACGAGCAGTACTTC.

This chain uses TRBV18 with TRBJ1-4; D remains ambiguous. Germline lookup yields CDR1 KGHSH and CDR2 LQKENI. The CDR3 has 13 amino acids. V lost 6 bases to trimming and J lost 0 bases, with 5 bases between them. CDR3 sequence (DNA): TGTGCCAGCTCGTCTGCAACTAATGAAAAACTGTTTTTT. This sequence encodes CASSSATNEKLFF.

J is TRBJ1-1 and V is TRBV27; 9 bases align to TRBD1. Germline assignment: CDR1 MNHEY and CDR2 SMNVEV (reference sequence). Trimming removed 3 bases from V and 6 bases from J; junction bases left unmatched: 8. The CDR3 contains 15 residues. CDR3 DNA: TGTGCCAGCAGTTTTTCCGGACAGGGGAGGGCTGAAGCTTTCTTT. Its translation is CASSFSGQGRAEAFF.

This chain joins TRBV9 and TRBJ2-2; no firm D call. The CDR3 loop spans 14 amino acids. Trimming shortened V by 1 base and J by 7 bases, and 11 bases separated the two germline ends. The germline CDR1 and CDR2 sequences are SGDLS and YYNGEE. CDR3 in DNA: TGTGCCAGCAGCGTACGCCAGGCGCTCGGGGAGCTGTTTTTT. It specifies CASSVRQALGELFF.

The gene calls are TRBV12-3 or TRBV12-4 and TRBJ2-3; D is perhaps TRBD2 (6 bases). The CDR3 extends over 13 amino acids. With 4 bases removed from V and 6 bases from J, the gap between germline ends came to 11 bases. The CDR3 reads CASSSAREDTQYF. The CDR3 region has the DNA TGTGCCAGCAGTTCAGCTCGGGAGGATACGCAGTATTTT.

The CDR3 reads CATRMTSGEADTQYF. The DNA for the CDR3 is TGTGCCACCAGGATGACTAGCGGGGAAGCAGATACGCAGTATTTT. J is TRBJ2-3 and V is TRBV24-1, with 11 bases lining up with TRBD2. This CDR3 is 15 amino acids long. The ends lost 7 bases at V and 4 bases at J; junction bases unmatched: 6. CDR1 is KGHDR, CDR2 SFDVKD, per germline.

The J gene is TRBJ1-2, the V gene TRBV25-1, with no clear D. Germline CDR1 and CDR2: MGHDK and SYGVNS. This CDR3 contains 12 residues. Trimming took off 1 base at V and 5 bases at J, with 5 bases between the two ends. CDR3 protein: CASSELQYGYTF. The CDR3 nucleotides read TGTGCCAGCAGTGAATTGCAGTATGGCTACACCTTC.

The V call is TRBV2, the J call TRBJ1-2; 7 positions agree with TRBD1. This CDR3 has 14 residues. The V and J ends lost 0 bases and 5 bases, in that order; junction bases with no gene match: 3. The germline V gene encodes CDR1 SNHLY and CDR2 FYNNEI. The CDR3 DNA sequence: TGTGCCAGCAGTGAAGCCCGGACAGGTTATGGCTACACCTTC. This translates into CASSEARTGYGYTF.

This clone occurred a few times. The chain couples TRBV2 to TRBJ1-3, with D perhaps matching TRBD1 (5 bases). The V end was cut by 1 base, the J end by 4 bases, with 8 bases between. CDR3 size: 14 residues. From germline, CDR1 is SNHLY and CDR2 FYNNEI. The CDR3 sequence is CASSEVQGGNTIYF. As DNA, the CDR3 is TGTGCCAGCAGTGAAGTCCAGGGCGGAAACACCATATATTTT.

The chain recombines TRBV4-2 with TRBJ2-7, with 10 bases fitting TRBD2. This CDR3 has 14 residues. Unmatched junction bases numbered 6, after V lost 5 bases and J lost 5 bases. Germline V gene sequence: CDR1 LGHNA, CDR2 YNFKEQ. The CDR3 region is CASSSRLAGDEQYF. The DNA of the CDR3 is TGTGCCAGCAGCTCCCGACTAGCGGGTGACGAGCAGTACTTC.

The chain employs TRBV3-1 (or the pseudogene TRBV3-2) and TRBJ2-1, with TRBD2 identical over 9 bases. V lost 1 base to trimming and J lost 6 bases; unmatched junction nucleotides: 16. The CDR3 is made up of 19 amino acids. Germline V gene lookup returns CDR1 LGHDT and CDR2 YNNKEL (reference sequence). The CDR3 sequence: CASSQGYHIIAGVPNEQFF. The CDR3 coding sequence is TGTGCCAGCAGCCAAGGATATCATATTATAGCGGGGGTCCCCAATGAGCAGTTCTTC.

The sample holds a few counts of this clone. This chain links TRBV6-5 with TRBJ1-2, with 7 bases that match TRBD1. Trimming took 6 bases from V and 6 from J; bases not matched to a gene: 4. Germline CDR1 MNHEY, CDR2 SVGAGI. The CDR3 sequence is 12 residues long. CDR3 sequence reads: CASRNRGNGYTF. CDR3 DNA sequence: TGTGCCAGCAGGAACAGGGGAAATGGCTACACCTTC.

This clone was counted a few times. The chain couples TRBV5-4 to TRBJ2-7, with TRBD1 matching 7 bases. The CDR3 sequence is 16 residues long. CDR1 and CDR2 (germline): SGHNT, YYREEE (reference sequence). Trimming cost V 1 base and J 1 base; bases outside gene matches: 8. The CDR3 nucleotides read TGTGCCAGCAGCTTGCTGGAAGTGGGACAGTCCTACGAGCAGTACTTC. Amino acid sequence: CASSLLEVGQSYEQYF.

V and J are TRBV9 and TRBJ2-2, with no clear D. Trimming took off 1 base at V and 7 bases at J, with 5 bases between the two ends. Germline CDR1 SGDLS, CDR2 YYNGEE. The CDR3 spans 12 residues. CDR3 coding DNA: TGTGCCAGCAGCGTACGAGGCGGGGAGCTGTTTTTT. Residues: CASSVRGGELFF.

The chain is built from TRBV6-5 and TRBJ1-3; D unclear. Trimming removed 8 bases from V and 0 bases from J, with 11 bases in between. The germline CDR1 and CDR2 sequences are MNHEY and SVGAGI. The length of the CDR3 is 14 residues. Written as DNA, the CDR3 is TGTGCCAGCTCATCCCTGAGCTCTGGAAACACCATATATTTT. Encoded protein: CASSSLSSGNTIYF.

This clone has just a few counts. The chain employs TRBV29-1 and TRBJ1-4, with 8 bases matching TRBD1. CDR1 and CDR2 (germline): SQVTM, ANQGSEA. CDR3 length equals 13 residues. Trimming at V came to 6 bases and at J to 4 bases, leaving 4 bases not matched to a gene. The CDR3 spells CSVVTGVNEKLFF. The CDR3 DNA sequence: TGCAGCGTCGTGACAGGGGTTAATGAAAAACTGTTTTTT.

On this clone itself: Other DNA sequences of this sample code for an identical CDR3. The CDR3 DNA follows: TGTGCCAGCAGTTCCCCGACAGGCCCCTACGAGCAGTACTTC. This encodes CASSSPTGPYEQYF. This chain joins TRBV6-5 and TRBJ2-7; perhaps TRBD1 as D (6 bases). V shed 4 bases and J shed 2 bases, with 12 bases lying between them. In germline, CDR1 is MNHEY, CDR2 SVGAGI. This CDR3 region has 14 residues.

The rearrangement joins TRBV11-2 to TRBJ1-4; 7 bases are a match to TRBD1. Germline CDR1 is SGHAT and CDR2 is FQNNGV. Trimming cost V 5 bases and J 0 bases; bases outside gene matches: 3. CDR3 length equals 15 residues. The CDR3 here is CASSRGQATNEKLFF. CDR3 sequence (DNA): TGTGCCAGCAGCCGTGGACAGGCAACTAATGAAAAACTGTTTTTT.

V usage is TRBV28 and J usage is TRBJ1-4; D remains ambiguous. The ends were cut back, 5 bases at V and 0 bases at J, with 7 bases in the middle. The CDR3 spans 14 residues. Germline V CDR1 and CDR2: MDHEN, SYDVKM. The CDR3 DNA sequence: TGTGCCAGCAGTCAGACTGCAACTAATGAAAAACTGTTTTTT. Translating gives CASSQTATNEKLFF.

CDR3 loop: CASSDGDRGTEQYF. As DNA, the CDR3 is TGTGCCAGCAGTGACGGGGACAGGGGAACCGAGCAGTACTTC. The chain uses TRBV6-4 and TRBJ2-7, with 10 positions matching TRBD1. From germline, CDR1 is MRHNA and CDR2 SNTAGT. The junction had 4 bases not matched to a gene; V was cut back by 2 bases and J by 6 bases. The CDR3 length is 14 residues.

The rearrangement joins TRBV7-2 to TRBJ2-1, with 7 bases matching TRBD2. Germline V gene sequence: CDR1 SGHTA, CDR2 FQGNSA. The ends lost 1 base at V and 5 bases at J; junction bases unmatched: 14. The CDR3 has 18 amino acids. The CDR3 DNA follows: TGTGCCAGCAGCTTAGGAGTTATTGGTAGCGGGTCAAACAATGAGCAGTTCTTC. It encodes CASSLGVIGSGSNNEQFF.

The V and J genes are TRBV15 and TRBJ2-3; TRBD2 might be the D (5 bases). CDR3 length: 15 amino acids. Germline V gives CDR1 LNHNV, CDR2 YYDKDF (reference sequence). The V and J ends lost 5 bases and 1 base respectively, with 13 bases between them. Here the CDR3 reads CATSGFEGGTDTQYF. For the CDR3, the DNA is TGTGCCACCAGCGGTTTCGAGGGAGGCACAGATACGCAGTATTTT.